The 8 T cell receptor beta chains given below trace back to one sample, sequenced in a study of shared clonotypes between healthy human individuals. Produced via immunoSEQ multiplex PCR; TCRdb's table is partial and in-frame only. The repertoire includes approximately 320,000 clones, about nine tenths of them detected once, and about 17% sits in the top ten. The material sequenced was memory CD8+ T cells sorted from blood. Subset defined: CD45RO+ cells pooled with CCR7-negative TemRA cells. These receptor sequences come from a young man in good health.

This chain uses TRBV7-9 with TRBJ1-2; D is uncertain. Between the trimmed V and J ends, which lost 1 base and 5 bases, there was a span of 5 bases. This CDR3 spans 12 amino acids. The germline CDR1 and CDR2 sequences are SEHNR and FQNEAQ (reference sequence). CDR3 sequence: CASSLGEYGYTF. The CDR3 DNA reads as TGTGCCAGCAGCTTAGGGGAATATGGCTACACCTTC.

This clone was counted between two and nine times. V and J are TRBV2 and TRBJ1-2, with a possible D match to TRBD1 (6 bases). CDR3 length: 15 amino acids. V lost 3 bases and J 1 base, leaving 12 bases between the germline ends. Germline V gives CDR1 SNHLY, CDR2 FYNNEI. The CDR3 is CASSESTGVNYGYTF. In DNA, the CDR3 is TGTGCCAGCAGTGAGTCGACAGGAGTTAACTATGGCTACACCTTC.

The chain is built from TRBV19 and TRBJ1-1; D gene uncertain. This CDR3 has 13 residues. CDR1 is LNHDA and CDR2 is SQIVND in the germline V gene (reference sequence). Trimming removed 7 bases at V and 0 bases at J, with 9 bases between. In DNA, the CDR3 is TGTGCCAGTACGGACCTTTTGAACACTGAAGCTTTCTTT. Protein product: CASTDLLNTEAFF.

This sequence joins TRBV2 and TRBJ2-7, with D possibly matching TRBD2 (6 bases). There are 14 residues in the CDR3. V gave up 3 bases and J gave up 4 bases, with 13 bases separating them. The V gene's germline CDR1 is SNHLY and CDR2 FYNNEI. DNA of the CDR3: TGTGCCAGCAGTGATTACCGGGGGAGTTACGAGCAGTACTTC. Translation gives CASSDYRGSYEQYF.

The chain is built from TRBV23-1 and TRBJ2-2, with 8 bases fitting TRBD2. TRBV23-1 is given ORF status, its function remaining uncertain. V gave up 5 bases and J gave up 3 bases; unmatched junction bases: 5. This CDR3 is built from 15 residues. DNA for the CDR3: TGCGCCAGCAGTATTAGCGGGAATTACACCGGGGAGCTGTTTTTT. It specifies CASSISGNYTGELFF.

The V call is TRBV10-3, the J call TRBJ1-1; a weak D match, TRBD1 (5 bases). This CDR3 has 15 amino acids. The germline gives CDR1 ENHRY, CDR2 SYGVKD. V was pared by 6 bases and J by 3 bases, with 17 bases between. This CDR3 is CAISRSPRGDTEAFF. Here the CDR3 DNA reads TGTGCCATCAGCCGGTCCCCGAGGGGCGACACTGAAGCTTTCTTT.

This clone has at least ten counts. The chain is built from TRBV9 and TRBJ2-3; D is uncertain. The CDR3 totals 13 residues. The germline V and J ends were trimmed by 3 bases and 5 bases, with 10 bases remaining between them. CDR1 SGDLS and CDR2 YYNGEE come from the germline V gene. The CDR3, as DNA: TGTGCCAGCAGCGCGACGCTATTAGATACGCAGTATTTT. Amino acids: CASSATLLDTQYF.

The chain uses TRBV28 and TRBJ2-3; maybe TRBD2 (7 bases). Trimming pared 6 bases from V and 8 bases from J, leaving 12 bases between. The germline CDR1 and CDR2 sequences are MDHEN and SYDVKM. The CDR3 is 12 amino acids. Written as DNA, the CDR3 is TGTGCCAGCAGGAAGGGGGAGGGTACGCAGTATTTT. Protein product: CASRKGEGTQYF. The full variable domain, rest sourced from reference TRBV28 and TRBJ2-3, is DVKVTQSSRYLVKRTGEKVFLECVQDMDHENMFWYRQDPGLGLRLIYFSYDVKMKEKGDIPEGYSVSREKKERFSLILESASTNQTSMYLCASRKGEGTQYFGPGTRLTVL.